Listed here are 19 T cell receptor beta chains from one sample, sequenced in a study of graft-versus-host responses after intestinal transplantation. The method was immunoSEQ multiplex PCR; TCRdb's version includes in-frame clones alone and lacks a portion of them. This table has approximately 24,000 clones, approximately 85% appearing once. Source: PBMCs, taken roughly 450 days after intestinal transplant. All receptors come from a human patient who received an intestinal transplant, so some T cells may come from the graft donor.

This clone was counted a single time. The genes are TRBV5-1 and TRBJ1-3; D gene ambiguous. Trimming removed 1 base at V and 1 base at J, with 6 bases between. CDR3 size: 14 residues. Germline V gene lookup returns CDR1 SGHRS and CDR2 YFSETQ. The CDR3 here is CASSLMGSGNTIYF. CDR3 DNA: TGCGCCAGCAGCTTGATGGGATCTGGAAACACCATATATTTT.

This clone was counted only a few times. This chain uses TRBV6-1 with TRBJ1-5; TRBD1 aligns across 10 bases. CDR3 size: 16 residues. Trimming took 0 bases from V and 6 from J; bases not matched to a gene: 5. CDR1 is MNHNS, CDR2 SASEGT, per germline. CDR3 coding DNA: TGTGCCAGCAGTGAAGCGGACAGGGGGAGAGGTCAGCCCCAGCATTTT. Translating gives CASSEADRGRGQPQHF.

This chain uses TRBV6-5 with TRBJ2-5; TRBD1 might be the D (6 bases). This CDR3 is built from 12 residues. CDR1 MNHEY and CDR2 SVGAGI come from the germline V gene. Trimming cost V 4 bases and J 3 bases, with 6 bases left between them. CDR3 protein: CASSSGEETQYF. For the CDR3, the DNA is TGTGCCAGCAGTTCAGGGGAAGAGACCCAGTACTTC.

V gene TRBV6-5 combines with J gene TRBJ2-2; 7 bases are a match to TRBD2. CDR3 length equals 14 residues. CDR1 and CDR2 (germline): MNHEY, SVGAGI. V shed 7 bases, J shed 4 bases, and the junction held 6 bases outside the gene matches. The CDR3 loop is CASTGRERTGELFF. The CDR3 bases are TGTGCCAGCACGGGGCGGGAGCGCACCGGGGAGCTGTTTTTT.

Concerning this clone itself: The junction departs from the called germline gene at one end, perhaps through a read error. The chain couples TRBV28 to TRBJ1-2; D perhaps matches TRBD1 (5 bases). The CDR3 loop spans 13 amino acids. Germline lookup yields CDR1 MDHEN and CDR2 SYDVKM. The CDR3 is CAGSLFGQRGHTF. The CDR3 DNA is TGTGCCGGCAGTTTATTCGGGCAGAGGGGCCACACCTTC.

This clone was seen just once. This chain links TRBV19 with TRBJ2-7, with D possibly being TRBD1 or TRBD2 (6 bases each). This CDR3 contains 14 residues. Germline V gene sequence: CDR1 LNHDA, CDR2 SQIVND (reference sequence). Trimming took off 4 bases at V and 0 bases at J, with 10 bases between the two ends. In DNA form, the CDR3 reads TGTGCCAGTAGTAGACAGGAGGGCTCCTACGAGCAGTACTTC. As protein: CASSRQEGSYEQYF.

This chain joins TRBV2 and TRBJ2-5, with D possibly being TRBD2 (6 bases). CDR3 size: 14 residues. V dropped 8 bases and J dropped 7 bases, with 20 bases sitting between them. Germline V CDR1 and CDR2: SNHLY, FYNNEI. The CDR3 DNA reads TGTGCCAGCTTATCCGGGACTGGGGAAGGGACCCAGTACTTC. Translated, it gives CASLSGTGEGTQYF. Filled out from reference TRBV2 and TRBJ2-5, the complete variable domain reads EPEVTQTPSHQVTQMGQEVILRCVPISNHLYFYWYRQILGQKVEFLVSFYNNEISEKSEIFDDQFSVERPDGSNFTLKIRSTKLEDSAMYFCASLSGTGEGTQYFGPGTRLLVL.

This CDR3 reads CASSLRVGGYGYTF. CDR3 nucleotide sequence: TGTGCCAGCAGCCTACGTGTGGGTGGCTATGGCTACACCTTC. The chain links TRBV5-3 to TRBJ1-2; D gene ambiguous. TRBV5-3 is flagged as an ORF with uncertain function. CDR3 length equals 14 residues. The V end was cut by 8 bases, the J end by 4 bases, with 18 bases between.

This clone was observed a handful of times. For the CDR3, the DNA is TGTGCCAGCAGTCCCGACAGGGAGGTAAATCAGCCCCAGCATTTT. Translating gives CASSPDREVNQPQHF. V usage is TRBV6-5 and J usage is TRBJ1-5; 7 bases line up with TRBD1. The junction had 8 bases not matched to a gene; V was cut back by 5 bases and J by 4 bases. The CDR3 totals 15 residues. Germline CDR1 MNHEY, CDR2 SVGAGI.

This clone has only a few counts. The V call is TRBV28, the J call TRBJ2-5, with a tentative D call TRBD2 (7 bases). V dropped 6 bases and J dropped 5 bases, with 16 bases sitting between them. The CDR3 consists of 14 residues. CDR1 is MDHEN, CDR2 SYDVKM, per germline. In DNA form, the CDR3 reads TGTGCCAGCAGCCTGGGGGGGCGCGGGGAGACCCAGTACTTC. It is translated as CASSLGGRGETQYF.

The chain recombines TRBV7-9 with TRBJ1-1; no reliable D call. CDR1 SEHNR and CDR2 FQNEAQ come from the germline V gene (reference sequence). Trimming cost V 3 bases and J 3 bases, with 8 bases left between them. The CDR3 is 13 amino acids. CDR3 sequence (DNA): TGTGCCAGCAGCTTTGGGCGAGACACTGAAGCTTTCTTT. This encodes CASSFGRDTEAFF.

CDR3 bases: TGTGCCAGCGGCAAGTCGGAGTATGCTCAGCCCCAGCATTTT. It yields the protein CASGKSEYAQPQHF. The chain is built from TRBV6-5 and TRBJ1-5; D not resolved. Deletions cut 8 bases from V and 6 bases from J, with 17 bases between. From germline, CDR1 is MNHEY and CDR2 SVGAGI. CDR3 length equals 14 residues.

The V gene is TRBV4-1, the J gene TRBJ2-5, with TRBD2 as a possible D gene (7 bases). CDR3 size: 17 residues. Germline V gene sequence: CDR1 MGHRA, CDR2 YSYEKL. Trimming shortened V by 1 base and J by 1 base, and 16 bases separated the two germline ends. In DNA, the CDR3 is TGCGCCAGCAGCCAAGTCGTCCGGGGGGCCGGCCAAGAGACCCAGTACTTC. This encodes CASSQVVRGAGQETQYF.

The V and J genes are TRBV9 and TRBJ2-5; D is unclear. CDR3 length: 15 residues. CDR1 and CDR2 (germline): SGDLS, YYNGEE. Trimming stripped 0 bases from V and 4 bases from J, with 13 bases between. CDR3 loop: CASSVEATGRETQYF. The CDR3 DNA follows: TGTGCCAGCAGCGTAGAGGCGACCGGACGAGAGACCCAGTACTTC.

The rearrangement uses TRBV6-4 and TRBJ2-1; 10 positions agree with TRBD2. In germline, CDR1 is MRHNA, CDR2 SNTAGT. With 6 bases clipped from V and 7 bases from J, the junction kept 6 bases outside the gene matches. This CDR3 has 14 residues. The CDR3 is CASSQSGRGNEQFF. As DNA, the CDR3 is TGTGCCAGCAGCCAGAGCGGGAGGGGTAATGAGCAGTTCTTC.

The J gene is TRBJ2-1, the V gene TRBV5-1, with TRBD2 matching 14 bases. CDR1 is SGHRS and CDR2 is YFSETQ in the germline V gene. V shed 5 bases and J 4 bases; nucleotides not matched to a gene: 11. CDR3 size: 18 residues. CDR3 bases: TGCGCCAGCAGTGATGGACTAGCGGGAGGCCCTCCGTACAATGAGCAGTTCTTC. Its translation is CASSDGLAGGPPYNEQFF.

This clone was counted a single time. This sequence joins TRBV5-5 and TRBJ2-7, with D possibly matching TRBD2 (6 bases). Germline V gives CDR1 SGHKS, CDR2 YYEKEE (reference sequence). The CDR3 has 14 amino acids. V was pared by 6 bases and J by 0 bases, with 13 bases between. CDR3 region: CASIRDFSSYEQYF. DNA of the CDR3: TGTGCCAGCATCCGGGACTTTAGCTCCTACGAGCAGTACTTC.

This clone was detected only a few times. The rearrangement joins TRBV5-1 to TRBJ2-7; TRBD1 aligns across 7 bases. Per the germline V gene, CDR1 is SGHRS and CDR2 is YFSETQ. The ends lost 2 bases at V and 4 bases at J; junction bases unmatched: 6. The CDR3 consists of 14 residues. The CDR3 sequence: CASSLSGDSYEQYF. The CDR3 DNA sequence: TGCGCCAGCAGCTTATCAGGGGACAGTTACGAGCAGTACTTC.

The genes are TRBV6-5 and TRBJ2-4; 7 nucleotides align to TRBD1. This CDR3 comprises 13 residues. Trimming removed 5 bases from V and 9 bases from J; junction bases left unmatched: 7. Germline CDR1 reads MNHEY; CDR2 reads SVGAGI. This chain's CDR3 is CASSPDRVGIQYF. In DNA, the CDR3 is TGTGCCAGCAGTCCCGACAGGGTGGGCATTCAGTACTTC.